Sequencing of this TCR beta chain was carried out in a study of blood T cell repertoires in COVID-19. Seattle cases were enrolled at active infection and followed longitudinally. As handled by the study authors: Amplification of reference gene primers was used by the study to estimate nucleated cell counts. Produced via immunoSEQ multiplex PCR; TCRdb's table is partial and in-frame only. V and J calls and clone size come straight from that table; D and trimming were deduced from the DNA. The top ten clones hold about a tenth of a sample with over 150,000 clones, 80% to 90% of them seen once. V was clipped by 5 bases and J by 5 bases, with 13 bases between them. CDR1 and CDR2 (germline): SGHRS, YFSETQ. The CDR3 length is 13 residues.

The clonotype originates from a woman aged 70-85 years with COVID-19, enrolled during active disease. The sequencing sample was made of peripheral blood. The chain carries TRBV5-1 and TRBJ1-1, with D perhaps TRBD1 (5 bases). DNA of the CDR3: TGCGCCAGCAGATCCAGGGAATGGACTGAAGCTTTCTTT. Protein: CASRSREWTEAFF.